This TCR beta chain was captured in a study of vaccination and CD4 T cells after COVID-19. In the study overall: Convalescent patients gave post-COVID blood a median about 100 days post-diagnosis, range 35 to 161. Sampling that followed vaccination took place a median approximately 79 days after dose two, within a range of 14 to 241. Study outcomes and limitations: In convalescent patients, 304 of 307 vaccine-specific clones were spike mono-reactive. Convalescent patients saw a median around 86% of their reactive clones show up only after vaccination.

A single record per CDR3 protein comes from TCRdb applying MiXCR to the PCR reads. The sample shows around 37,000 distinct CDR3 sequences, about 35% of them seen only once. Indicated time point: late sampling 161 to 241 days after vaccination in a few convalescent patients. Trimming at V came to 6 bases and at J to 2 bases, leaving 11 bases not matched to a gene. Germline V CDR1 and CDR2: SQVTM, ANQGSEA. This CDR3 has 15 residues. Of note for this clonotype: Its antigen remains unknown.

The TCR comes from a human donor who had recovered from COVID-19. The chain joins TRBV29-1 to TRBJ2-3; 7 positions match TRBD2. The sample in question was CD4+ T cells from blood, obtained about 7 months after SARS-CoV-2 vaccination. CDR3 region: CSVELTSESTDTQYF. The CDR3 bases are TGCAGCGTAGAACTAACTAGCGAATCCACAGATACGCAGTATTTT.